This T cell receptor (beta chain) was recorded in a study of cytomegalovirus exposure and HLA in healthy donors (dated by TCRdb to about 2017). Looking at the study overall: According to an earlier analysis of around 600 of the donors, about 190 million T cells yielded roughly 110 million unique TCR beta sequences and approximately 300 Gb of sequence data. An early release that covered more than 550 HLA-typed donors contained 300 to 350 gigabases of sequencing data and about 93 million unique TCR sequences. Among the roughly 400 genotyped donors, approximately 76% belonged to the genetic ancestry cluster associated with self-reported Caucasian donors. The aim of the study was to test whether cataloging public T cell receptors could identify signatures of past pathogen exposure. Using immunosequencing, the study profiled T cell repertoires from 666 subjects and related those repertoires to cytomegalovirus serostatus. A separate validation cohort of more than 100 different subjects was used in addition to the approximately 700-subject first cohort. The study combined high-throughput TCR immunosequencing, statistical association of individual TCRs with disease status, and machine learning to predict cytomegalovirus infection status. To study patterns of TCR occurrence, a later analysis re-analyzed previously published TCR beta repertoires from 666 donors and added high-resolution HLA genotyping. Rather than using new phenotypic data, the later analysis identified candidate immune exposures from TCR beta sequences and from how often those sequences occurred across donors. In an earlier analysis of more than 550 of the donors, high-throughput TCR beta sequencing was used to judge whether each TCR beta V gene segment behaved as functional or pseudogenic. Donor age, sex, ethnicity and CMV serostatus were compiled together with the repertoire data. Genome-wide SNP genotypes for about three fifths of the 666 donors were used in a later genetic analysis, which treated that subset as a discovery cohort. All discovery cohort repertoires had been generated on a single sequencing platform. HLA typing covered class I and class II loci at four-digit resolution. The number of donors typed differed by locus, with roughly 629-640 for A, B, C, DRB1 and DQB1, around 560 for DQA1, some 570 for DPA1, and under 490 for DPB1. A handful of DR-DQ haplotypes were treated as single units for association and clustering because of strong linkage in the cohort. Across 398 genotyped donors of the cohort, an average of about 200,000 unique TCR beta nucleotide sequences per donor were sequenced, and 15% to 20% of those sequences were non-productive. Broader findings and caveats from the paper: Linkage disequilibrium might explain the correlated functional status among segregating V segments, but an unknown experimental factor could not be ruled out. In vitro tests confirmed that three of the cytomegalovirus-associated TCR beta chains recognize cytomegalovirus antigens. A later analysis found that most CMV-associated TCR beta chains appeared HLA-restricted, with HLA associations seemingly driven largely by CMV exposure. Over 15 rarely observed V segments, including chromosome 9 orphons, were excluded from the earlier analysis of several hundred of the donors because counts were too low. The only immune exposure information available for the cohort was CMV serostatus. In a later analysis, HLA-associated TCR beta chains were found to be more clonally expanded and to have lower generation probabilities than equally common non-associated chains. Assigning TCR associations to individual alleles was difficult when HLA alleles, especially DR and DQ, strongly co-occurred. According to a later analysis, parvovirus B19, influenza, CMV and Epstein-Barr virus appeared linked to several top co-occurrence clusters. In a later analysis, the rate of TCR association differed among HLA loci, with DRB1 alleles having the most associated TCRs and HLA-C alleles having the fewest. Compared with the approximately 710-donor mean, donors in an Asian-associated ancestry cluster had fewer N-insertions in productive TCRs, according to a later genetic analysis. While some public TCRs were present in many individuals, most TCR sequences turned up only very rarely across donors. A further reported finding was that TCR beta sequences accurately predicted the HLA-A and HLA-B alleles for most subjects in the first cohort. The sequencing pipeline was judged likely to have produced a cluster of highly shared sequence variants as a technical artifact. It was suggested by the authors that the approach could potentially be generalized to other disease states and immunological phenotypes. The study listed 170 or so TCR beta chains as associated with cytomegalovirus. Roughly uniform sequencing depth across donors was assumed in presence/absence analyses, although this assumption may not hold. In both the original and validation cohorts, the classifier was reported to diagnose cytomegalovirus status with high specificity and sensitivity. An association between a missense DCLRE1C variant and V-gene and J-gene trimming of TCR beta chains was found in a later genetic analysis and replicated in an independent cohort. In an earlier analysis of 587 of the donors, most TCR beta V segments appeared in productive rearrangements about 90% or about 30% of the time, broadly matching IMGT annotations. In a later analysis, around 15,000 TCR beta sequences were associated with specific HLA alleles at a false discovery rate of 0.05. The 87-base-pair reads could not distinguish some IMGT-functional V segments, including TRBV6-2 and TRBV6-3, so those segments were excluded. This cohort had only TCR beta chains sequenced, and the lack of alpha or paired-chain data limited which features could be detected. Because HLA typing was missing for some donors at each locus, association tests included only the typed subset.

The cohort consisted of 670 or so healthy bone marrow donors. At the time of sampling, all cohort members were nominally healthy, though unrecorded immune exposures were likely present. Of the 670 or so cohort members, roughly 300 had positive CMV serostatus and roughly 350 had negative CMV serostatus, and CMV serostatus was not recorded for the donor. Every donor gave a peripheral blood sample, and the peripheral blood mononuclear cells from that sample were used for TCR beta sequencing. Genomic DNA was extracted from the blood cell samples with the Qiagen DNeasy Blood Extraction Kit. Library creation used the immunoSEQ multiplex PCR assay. For the multiplex PCR, a mixture combining 60 forward primers for TCR Vbeta segments and 13 reverse primers for TCR Jbeta segments was used. The CDR3 region of rearranged TCR beta genes was amplified from genomic DNA by a multiplex PCR assay. On the Illumina HiSeq System, the amplified TCR beta libraries were sequenced as 87-base-pair reads. The paper's data handling went like this. A later analysis counted approximately 76 million unique TCR beta chains across the 550 to 700 repertoires, and some 11 million of these chains were shared by at least two donors. Raw reads were error-corrected and collapsed into unique sequences with a nearest-neighbor algorithm that merged closely related sequences to remove PCR and sequencing errors. Alignment of CDR3 sequences to IMGT reference sequences was used to assign V, D and J gene segments. For a sequence to be retained, at least a six-nucleotide match to both a V gene segment and a J gene segment was required. A rearrangement counted as productive if the CDR3 had no stop codons and remained in frame with V and J, and every other rearrangement counted as non-productive. CDR3 was defined by IMGT convention, running from the second conserved V-encoded cysteine to the conserved J-encoded phenylalanine. Sequences without an unambiguous match to a single V gene segment were excluded from the earlier analysis of about 600 of the donors. In an earlier analysis of a few hundred of the donors, a V segment was called functional when productive rearrangements were above 56.7%, and segregating when the standard deviation between donors exceeded 5%. A statistical classification framework was developed to diagnose cytomegalovirus status using the catalog of TCR beta chain sequences. A later analysis assigned V and J genes by comparing TCR nucleotide sequences with IMGT/GENE-DB human TR gene sequences. In a later analysis, CDR3 sequences and most-parsimonious VDJ recombination scenarios were assigned using the TCRdist pipeline. A later analysis defined each TCR beta chain by its CDR3 amino acid sequence plus V-gene family, and excluded reads lacking a unique V-gene family. In a later analysis, 500 to 650 highly shared, low-generation-probability nucleotide sequences were removed to address suspected cross-contamination and a sequencing artifact. For each public chain, a later analysis derived a clonal expansion index from normalized ranks of inferred template counts within each repertoire. In a later analysis, generation probabilities were computed with a VDJ recombination model fitted to out-of-frame rearrangements, and the resulting probabilities were checked against IGoR. In a later analysis, TCR-TCR, TCR-HLA and TCR-CMV co-occurrence was scored with hypergeometric tests, and a repertoire-size bias correction was applied to TCR pairs. False discovery rates were estimated in a later analysis by permuting HLA or CMV assignments 20 times. In a later analysis, co-occurring TCRs were grouped with DBSCAN, and TCRdist sequence similarity was added when clustering was performed within HLA-allele-positive subsets. Co-occurrence clustering excluded repertoires with fewer than 30,000 or more than 120,000 public chains, plus five with anomalous nucleotide sharing. Entries here come from immuneACCESS through TCRdb and include only in-frame sequences with V and J called. Some clones fail to appear in such tables; in the studies checked, an unresolved V gene covers under half of the shortfall, and the cause of the remainder is unknown. Clone size and V and J calls were adopted from that table, with D and trimming inferred from the DNA. This sample has 100,000 to 150,000 clones in its table, and around 72% of those were observed once. Clones ranked in the top ten supply 2.9% of the sample.

Points on this clone: There is no known antigen for this receptor. Within one base of it there is no much larger clone, and no base qualities were kept.

Taken from cysteine to phenylalanine, the CDR3 has 13 residues. The DNA shown is the 39-base CDR3, in frame from base 1. Deletion took 0 bases off V and 1 base off J, with a span of 5 bases between the germline ends. CDR1 and CDR2 (SGDLS, YYNGEE) derive from the germline V gene. Sequencing was performed on PBMCs. This TCR came from a human donor in good health. The chain is encoded by TRBV9 joined to TRBJ2-7; the D gene cannot be named for sure. The DNA sequence reads TGTGCCAGCAGCGTAGCAGGATCCTACGAGCAGTACTTC. This yields the protein CASSVAGSYEQYF.